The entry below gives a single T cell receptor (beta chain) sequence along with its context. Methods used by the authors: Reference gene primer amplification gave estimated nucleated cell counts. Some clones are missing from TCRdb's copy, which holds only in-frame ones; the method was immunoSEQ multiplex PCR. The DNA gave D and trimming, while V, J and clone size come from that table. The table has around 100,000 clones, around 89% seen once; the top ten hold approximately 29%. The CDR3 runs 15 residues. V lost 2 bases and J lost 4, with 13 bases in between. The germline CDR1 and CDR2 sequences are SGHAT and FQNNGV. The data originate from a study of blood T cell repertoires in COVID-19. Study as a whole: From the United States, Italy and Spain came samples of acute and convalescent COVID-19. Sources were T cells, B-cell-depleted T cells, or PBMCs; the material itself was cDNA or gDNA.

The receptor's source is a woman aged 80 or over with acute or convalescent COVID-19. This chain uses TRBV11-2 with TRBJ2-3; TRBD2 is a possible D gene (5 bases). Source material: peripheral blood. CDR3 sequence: CASSLLASSADTQYF. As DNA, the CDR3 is TGTGCCAGCAGCTTATTAGCCAGTAGCGCAGATACGCAGTATTTT. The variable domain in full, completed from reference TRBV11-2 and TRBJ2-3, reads EAGVAQSPRYKIIEKRQSVAFWCNPISGHATLYWYQQILGQGPKLLIQFQNNGVVDDSQLPKDRFSAERLKGVDSTLKIQPAKLEDSAVYLCASSLLASSADTQYFGPGTRLTVL.